This entry lists 24 T cell receptor beta chains sequenced from one sample in a study of T cells in localized non-small cell lung cancer. Produced via immunoSEQ multiplex PCR; TCRdb's table is partial and in-frame only. The table shows 48,000 or so clones, with 86% occurring only once. The source was peripheral blood, collected before any cancer treatment. These receptors were taken from a male donor aged 60 or over with stage III squamous cell lung carcinoma.

The DNA for the CDR3 is TGTGCCAGCAGCTTAGTAGGGCAAGAAAAACTGTTTTTT. It is translated as CASSLVGQEKLFF. The rearrangement links TRBV7-2 to TRBJ1-4, with D unclear. CDR1 is SGHTA and CDR2 is FQGNSA in the germline V gene. The CDR3 spans 13 residues. The V end lost 1 base, the J end lost 8 bases, and 8 bases lay between the germline ends.

This clone has only a few counts. The rearrangement uses TRBV7-9 and TRBJ2-1; 10 bases align to TRBD2. This CDR3 region has 15 residues. Per germline, CDR1 SEHNR and CDR2 FQNEAQ (reference sequence). The V segment lost 1 base and the J segment 5 bases; nucleotides outside the gene matches: 2. CDR3 DNA sequence: TGTGCCAGCAGCTTAGGGACTAGCGGAAACAATGAGCAGTTCTTC. Its protein product is CASSLGTSGNNEQFF. Supplemented by reference TRBV7-9 and TRBJ2-1, the full variable domain reads DTGVSQNPRHKITKRGQNVTFRCDPISEHNRLYWYRQTLGQGPEFLTYFQNEAQLEKSRLLSDRFSAERPKGSFSTLEIQRTEQGDSAMYLCASSLGTSGNNEQFFGPGTRLTVL.

For this clone: Mismatch with germline at one junction end may stem from a read error. The genes are TRBV6-1 and TRBJ1-4; D remains unclear. The germline V gene encodes CDR1 MNHNS and CDR2 SASEGT. The CDR3 runs 14 residues. CDR3 in amino acids: CASSEALTYEKLFF. Written as DNA, the CDR3 is TGTGCCAGCAGCGAAGCGCTTACATATGAAAAACTGTTTTTT.

The sample holds a few counts of this clone. The chain is built from TRBV5-4 and TRBJ1-2, with D possibly TRBD1 on 5 matching bases. The CDR3 extends over 17 amino acids. Between the trimmed V and J ends, which lost 3 bases and 1 base, there was a span of 19 bases. Germline CDR1 is SGHNT and CDR2 is YYREEE (reference sequence). The CDR3 region has the DNA TGTGCCAGCAGCTGGTTTCTGGGGGGAAAGCTTAACTATGGCTACACCTTC. Its protein product is CASSWFLGGKLNYGYTF.

This chain connects TRBV18 to TRBJ2-2; D possibly matches TRBD1 or TRBD2 (5 bases each). V lost 2 bases and J lost 2, with 15 bases in between. Germline V gives CDR1 KGHSH, CDR2 LQKENI. The CDR3 is 17 residues long. The DNA of the CDR3 is TGTGCCAGCTCACCAATCCCCGGTGGGGGAAACACCGGGGAGCTGTTTTTT. Residues: CASSPIPGGGNTGELFF. The entire variable domain, with the rest obtained from reference TRBV18 and TRBJ2-2, is as follows: NAGVMQNPRHLVRRRGQEARLRCSPMKGHSHVYWYRQLPEEGLKFMVYLQKENIIDESGMPKERFSAEFPKEGPSILRIQQVVRGDSAAYFCASSPIPGGGNTGELFFGEGSRLTVL.

The chain couples TRBV7-2 to TRBJ2-1; 8 nucleotides agree with TRBD2. This CDR3 comprises 18 residues. V shed 4 bases and J 3 bases; nucleotides not matched to a gene: 14. Germline values: CDR1 SGHTA, CDR2 FQGNSA. CDR3 nucleotides: TGTGCCAGCAGCTCCATGACTAGCGCCGTGATCAACTACAATGAGCAGTTCTTC. Translating it yields CASSSMTSAVINYNEQFF.

The gene calls are TRBV7-3 and TRBJ1-1; TRBD1 matches 11 bases. V lost 4 bases to trimming and J lost 7 bases; unmatched junction nucleotides: 2. Germline-derived CDR1 and CDR2 are SGHTA and FQGTGA. The CDR3 spans 13 residues. The CDR3 nucleotides are TGTGCCAGCAGCTCCGGGACAGGGGGTGAAGCTTTCTTT. This sequence encodes CASSSGTGGEAFF.

This rearrangement joins TRBV4-3 to TRBJ1-1, with D possibly matching TRBD1 (5 bases). The V end lost 0 bases, the J end lost 1 base, and 12 bases lay between the germline ends. This CDR3 region has 16 residues. CDR1 is LGHNA and CDR2 is YSLEER in the germline V gene. The CDR3 region has the DNA TGCGCCAGCAGCCAAGATTTTCCGGGGACGAACACTGAAGCTTTCTTT. It translates to CASSQDFPGTNTEAFF.

The CDR3 protein is CASSAEGGGISEAFF. The CDR3 nucleotides read TGTGCCAGCAGCGCTGAGGGGGGAGGGATCAGTGAAGCTTTCTTT. The V call is TRBV9, the J call TRBJ1-1, with a tentative D call TRBD1 (6 bases). Germline CDR1 reads SGDLS; CDR2 reads YYNGEE. The CDR3 consists of 15 residues. V shed 3 bases and J shed 7 bases, with 19 bases lying between them.

The CDR3 protein is CASTRAALSTDTQYF. The CDR3 nucleotides read TGTGCCAGCACCCGGGCGGCCCTTAGCACAGATACGCAGTATTTT. The genes are TRBV6-5 and TRBJ2-3; D uncertain. Germline CDR1 MNHEY, CDR2 SVGAGI. CDR3 length: 15 residues. V shed 7 bases and J shed 0 bases, with 14 bases lying between them.

This clone has only a few counts. V is TRBV5-1 and J is TRBJ2-2; the D is unclear. CDR3 length: 13 amino acids. Germline V gene data show CDR1 as SGHRS and CDR2 as YFSETQ. The V end was cut by 1 base, the J end by 10 bases, with 11 bases between. CDR3 amino acids: CASSLIVGSELFF. CDR3 DNA: TGCGCCAGCAGCTTGATAGTCGGCTCGGAGCTGTTTTTT.

The CDR3 protein is CASSLADVGTDTQYF. The CDR3 bases are TGTGCCAGCAGTTTAGCCGACGTTGGCACAGATACGCAGTATTTT. V and J are TRBV27 and TRBJ2-3; D is unresolved. The V end was cut by 2 bases, the J end by 1 base, with 10 bases between. Germline CDR1 MNHEY, CDR2 SMNVEV (reference sequence). There are 15 residues in the CDR3.

The chain is built from TRBV5-4 and TRBJ2-1; 8 nucleotides match TRBD2. V shed 2 bases, J shed 5 bases, and the junction held 12 bases outside the gene matches. CDR3 length: 17 amino acids. Germline V gene data show CDR1 as SGHNT and CDR2 as YYREEE (reference sequence). CDR3 protein: CASSFPGRGLSDNEQFF. The CDR3 nucleotides read TGTGCCAGCAGCTTTCCCGGGAGGGGGTTGTCGGACAATGAGCAGTTCTTC.

This chain joins TRBV7-2 and TRBJ1-2, with TRBD1 matching 8 bases. Germline V CDR1 and CDR2: SGHTA, FQGNSA. This CDR3 contains 12 residues. V shed 7 bases, J shed 8 bases, and the junction held 6 bases outside the gene matches. CDR3 region: CASTPGGGGYTF. CDR3 coding DNA: TGTGCCAGCACCCCAGGGGGCGGGGGCTACACCTTC.

This sequence joins TRBV7-8 and TRBJ2-7, with no clear D. Looked up from germline, CDR1 is SGHVS and CDR2 is FQNEAQ. Deletions cut 5 bases from V and 0 bases from J, with 11 bases between. The CDR3 has 14 residues. DNA for the CDR3: TGTGCCAGCAGCCCTGTGGAGCTCTCCTACGAGCAGTACTTC. This codes for CASSPVELSYEQYF.

This chain connects TRBV19 to TRBJ1-5, with D unclear. V was trimmed by 5 bases and J by 7 bases, leaving 9 bases between them. CDR1 is LNHDA, CDR2 SQIVND, per germline (reference sequence). The CDR3 length is 12 residues. The CDR3 DNA is TGTGCCAGTAGTGGCACGCGACAGCCCCAGCATTTT. Amino acid sequence: CASSGTRQPQHF.

Here the CDR3 DNA reads TGTGCCAGCAGGCGACAGGAGCTCTACAATGAGCAGTTCTTC. Protein: CASRRQELYNEQFF. The chain joins TRBV6-6 to TRBJ2-1; maybe TRBD1 (6 bases). V lost 6 bases to trimming and J lost 3 bases, with 12 bases between them. The CDR3 runs 14 residues. Germline lookup yields CDR1 MNHNY and CDR2 SVGAGI (reference sequence).

The V and J genes are TRBV15 and TRBJ2-7, with D perhaps matching TRBD1 or TRBD2 (5 bases each). Between the trimmed V and J ends, which lost 1 base and 6 bases, there was a span of 16 bases. Germline CDR1 reads LNHNV; CDR2 reads YYDKDF (reference sequence). This CDR3 has 15 residues. For the CDR3, the DNA is TGTGCCACCAGCAGAGGTGGGGGTTCTTCTTCCGAGCAGTACTTC. This translates into CATSRGGGSSSEQYF.

V and J are TRBV10-3 and TRBJ2-1; maybe TRBD2 (6 bases). V was trimmed by 3 bases and J by 2 bases, leaving 11 bases between them. Germline-derived CDR1 and CDR2 are ENHRY and SYGVKD. This CDR3 is built from 15 residues. CDR3 residues: CAISEGREAYNEQFF. CDR3 nucleotides: TGTGCCATCAGTGAAGGGCGGGAAGCCTACAATGAGCAGTTCTTC.

The rearrangement links TRBV7-9 to TRBJ2-2, with 8 bases identical to TRBD1. Germline lookup yields CDR1 SEHNR and CDR2 FQNEAQ (reference sequence). The CDR3 runs to 16 residues. V was clipped by 5 bases and J by 5 bases; unmatched bases: 10. CDR3 sequence: CASSLLDRVRTGELFF. The CDR3, as DNA: TGTGCCAGCAGCCTACTGGACAGGGTCCGAACCGGGGAGCTGTTTTTT.

The chain is built from TRBV5-4 and TRBJ1-1; D gene unclear. The ends were cut back, 3 bases at V and 0 bases at J, with 9 bases in the middle. The germline V gene encodes CDR1 SGHNT and CDR2 YYREEE (reference sequence). The CDR3 loop spans 14 amino acids. Written as DNA, the CDR3 is TGTGCCAGCAGCTCGGACGAAGTGAACACTGAAGCTTTCTTT. It is translated as CASSSDEVNTEAFF.

The chain has TRBV7-3 and TRBJ2-2; either TRBD1 or TRBD2 may fit D (5 bases each). The germline V and J ends were trimmed by 6 bases and 7 bases, with 15 bases remaining between them. This CDR3 region has 14 residues. Germline V gene sequence: CDR1 SGHTA, CDR2 FQGTGA. For the CDR3, the DNA is TGTGCCAGCAGACTAGACAGTCCCAACGGGGAGCTGTTTTTT. It specifies CASRLDSPNGELFF.

The chain carries TRBV30 and TRBJ2-1, with TRBD2 matching 8 bases. CDR3 length: 12 residues. J lost 8 bases, V lost 7 bases, and 7 bases had no gene match. The germline V gene encodes CDR1 GTSNPN and CDR2 SVGIG (reference sequence). The CDR3 is CASSGGPYEQFF. In nucleotides, the CDR3 is TGTGCCTCCTCGGGGGGGCCGTATGAGCAGTTCTTC. The complete variable domain, with remaining parts taken from reference TRBV30 and TRBJ2-1, reads SQTIHQWPATLVQPVGSPLSLECTVEGTSNPNLYWYRQAAGRGLQLLFYSVGIGQISSEVPQNLSASRPQDRQFILSSKKLLLSDSGFYLCASSGGPYEQFFGPGTRLTVL.

This clone was seen more than once but under ten times. The chain links TRBV14 to TRBJ1-4; D perhaps matches TRBD1 (5 bases). The CDR3 runs 13 residues. Germline V lookup: CDR1 SGHDN, CDR2 FVKESK. V dropped 4 bases and J dropped 8 bases, with 11 bases sitting between them. The CDR3 here is CASSRDRWEKLFF. The CDR3 nucleotides read TGTGCCAGCAGCCGGGACCGATGGGAAAAACTGTTTTTT.